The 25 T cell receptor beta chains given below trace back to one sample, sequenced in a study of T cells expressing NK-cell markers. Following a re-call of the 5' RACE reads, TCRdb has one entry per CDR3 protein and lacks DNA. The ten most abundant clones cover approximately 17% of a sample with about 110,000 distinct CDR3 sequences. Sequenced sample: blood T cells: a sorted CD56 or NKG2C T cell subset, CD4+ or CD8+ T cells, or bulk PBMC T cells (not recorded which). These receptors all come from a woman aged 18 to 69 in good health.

The CDR3: CASSGPFPPSTDTQYF. The gene calls are TRBV9 and TRBJ2-3. Germline V gene sequence: CDR1 SGDLS, CDR2 YYNGEE. This CDR3 is built from 16 residues.

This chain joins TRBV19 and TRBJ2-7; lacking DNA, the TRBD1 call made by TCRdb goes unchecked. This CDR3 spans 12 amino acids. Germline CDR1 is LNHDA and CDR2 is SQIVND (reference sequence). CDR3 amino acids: CTSSIGAREQYF.

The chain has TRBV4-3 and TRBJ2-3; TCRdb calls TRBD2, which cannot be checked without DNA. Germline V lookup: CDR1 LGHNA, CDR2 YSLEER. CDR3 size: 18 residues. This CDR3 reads CASSQDRQLAGGPDTQYF.

The CDR3 loop reads CASSTWTGGEETQYF. J is TRBJ2-5 and V is TRBV11-2; absent DNA, TCRdb's TRBD1 call cannot be checked. This CDR3 comprises 15 residues. From germline, CDR1 is SGHAT and CDR2 FQNNGV.

CDR3 sequence: CSVDGGGGGTDTQYF. This chain connects TRBV29-1 to TRBJ2-3; checking the TCRdb D call of TRBD2 is not possible without DNA. CDR3 size: 15 residues. Germline V gene data show CDR1 as SQVTM and CDR2 as ANQGSEA.

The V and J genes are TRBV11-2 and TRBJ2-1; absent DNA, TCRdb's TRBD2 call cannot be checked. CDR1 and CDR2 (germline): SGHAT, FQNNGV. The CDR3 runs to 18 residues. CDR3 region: CASSLLFAGTISYNEQFF. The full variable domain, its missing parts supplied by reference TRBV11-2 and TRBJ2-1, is EAGVAQSPRYKIIEKRQSVAFWCNPISGHATLYWYQQILGQGPKLLIQFQNNGVVDDSQLPKDRFSAERLKGVDSTLKIQPAKLEDSAVYLCASSLLFAGTISYNEQFFGPGTRLTVL.

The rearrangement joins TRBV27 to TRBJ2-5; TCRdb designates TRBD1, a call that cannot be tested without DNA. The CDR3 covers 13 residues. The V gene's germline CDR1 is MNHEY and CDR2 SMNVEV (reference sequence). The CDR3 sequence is CASSPGGYETQYF.

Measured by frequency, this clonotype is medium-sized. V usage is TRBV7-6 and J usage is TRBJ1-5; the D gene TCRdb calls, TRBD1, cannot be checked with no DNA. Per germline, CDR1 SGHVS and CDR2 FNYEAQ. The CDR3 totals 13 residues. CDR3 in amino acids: CASSLDWGQLQHF.

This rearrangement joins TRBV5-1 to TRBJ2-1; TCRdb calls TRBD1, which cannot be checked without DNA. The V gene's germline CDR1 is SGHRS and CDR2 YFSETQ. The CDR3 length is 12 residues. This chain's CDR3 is CASSGTGSEQFF.

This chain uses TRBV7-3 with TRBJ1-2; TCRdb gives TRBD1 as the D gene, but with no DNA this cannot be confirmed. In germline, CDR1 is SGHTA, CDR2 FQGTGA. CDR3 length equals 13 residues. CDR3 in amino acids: CASSSAPDSGYTF. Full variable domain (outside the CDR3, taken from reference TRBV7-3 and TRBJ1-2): GAGVSQTPSNKVTEKGKYVELRCDPISGHTALYWYRQSLGQGPEFLIYFQGTGAADDSGLPNDRFFAVRPEGSVSTLKIQRTERGDSAVYLCASSSAPDSGYTFGSGTRLTVV.

This CDR3 is CSSLDGRTGELFF. The chain carries TRBV29-1 and TRBJ2-2; TCRdb indicates TRBD2, and absent DNA this call remains unverified. The germline CDR1 and CDR2 sequences are SQVTM and ANQGSEA. This CDR3 spans 13 amino acids.

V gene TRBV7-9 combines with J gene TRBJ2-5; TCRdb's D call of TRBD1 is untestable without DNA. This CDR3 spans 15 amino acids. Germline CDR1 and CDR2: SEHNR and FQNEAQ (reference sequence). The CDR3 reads CASSAITGGSETQYF.

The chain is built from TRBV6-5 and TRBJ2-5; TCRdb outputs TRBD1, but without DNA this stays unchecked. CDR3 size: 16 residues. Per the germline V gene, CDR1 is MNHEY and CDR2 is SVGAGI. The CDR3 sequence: CASSYTRGGGEETQYF.

The CDR3 sequence: CASSQRGRGYGYTF. This rearrangement joins TRBV5-4 to TRBJ1-2; without DNA, the TCRdb call of TRBD1 cannot be checked. Germline CDR1 SGHNT, CDR2 YYREEE (reference sequence). There are 14 residues in the CDR3.

Here the CDR3 reads CASSLPPSGKQETQYF. The rearrangement joins TRBV12-3 or TRBV12-4 to TRBJ2-5; TCRdb gives TRBD2 as the D gene, but with no DNA this cannot be confirmed. The CDR3 has 16 amino acids.

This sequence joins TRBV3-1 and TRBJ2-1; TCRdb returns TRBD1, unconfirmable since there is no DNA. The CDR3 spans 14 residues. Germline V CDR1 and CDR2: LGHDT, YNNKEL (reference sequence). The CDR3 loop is CASSQAGEYNEQFF.

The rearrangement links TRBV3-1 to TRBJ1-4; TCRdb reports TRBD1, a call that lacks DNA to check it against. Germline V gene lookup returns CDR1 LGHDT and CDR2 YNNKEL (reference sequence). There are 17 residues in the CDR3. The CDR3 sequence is CASSQVGGRTRNEKLFF.

The CDR3 region is CASSLDWGLSSYEQYF. The rearrangement links TRBV4-2 to TRBJ2-7; the TCRdb D gene call, TRBD1, has no DNA to confirm it. Per the germline V gene, CDR1 is LGHNA and CDR2 is YNFKEQ. This CDR3 has 16 residues.

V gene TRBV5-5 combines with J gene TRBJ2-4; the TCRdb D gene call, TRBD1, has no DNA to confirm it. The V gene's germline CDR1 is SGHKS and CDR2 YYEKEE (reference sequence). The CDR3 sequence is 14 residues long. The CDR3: CASSLVDRLWYRGF.

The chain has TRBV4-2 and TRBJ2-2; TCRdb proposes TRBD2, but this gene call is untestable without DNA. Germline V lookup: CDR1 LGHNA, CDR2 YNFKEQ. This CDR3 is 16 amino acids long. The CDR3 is CASSPLLAGGPGELFF.

Here the CDR3 reads CASSQVRDYEQYF. J is TRBJ2-7 and V is TRBV4-3; TCRdb proposes TRBD2, but this gene call is untestable without DNA. Germline-derived CDR1 and CDR2 are LGHNA and YSLEER. This CDR3 has 13 residues.

CDR3: CASKDRSSYNEQFF. The chain links TRBV28 to TRBJ2-1. This CDR3 spans 14 amino acids. CDR1 is MDHEN and CDR2 is SYDVKM in the germline V gene. Variable domain in full (rest from reference TRBV28 and TRBJ2-1): DVKVTQSSRYLVKRTGEKVFLECVQDMDHENMFWYRQDPGLGLRLIYFSYDVKMKEKGDIPEGYSVSREKKERFSLILESASTNQTSMYLCASKDRSSYNEQFFGPGTRLTVL.

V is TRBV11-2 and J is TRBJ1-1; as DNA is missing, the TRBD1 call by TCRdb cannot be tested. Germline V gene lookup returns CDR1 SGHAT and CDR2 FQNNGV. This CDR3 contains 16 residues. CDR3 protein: CASSLDPGQGVPEAFF. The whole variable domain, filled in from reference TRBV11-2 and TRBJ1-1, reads EAGVAQSPRYKIIEKRQSVAFWCNPISGHATLYWYQQILGQGPKLLIQFQNNGVVDDSQLPKDRFSAERLKGVDSTLKIQPAKLEDSAVYLCASSLDPGQGVPEAFFGQGTRLTVV.

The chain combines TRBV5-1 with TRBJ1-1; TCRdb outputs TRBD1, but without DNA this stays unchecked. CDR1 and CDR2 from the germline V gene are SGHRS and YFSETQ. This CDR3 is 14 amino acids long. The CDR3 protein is CASSIGQDYTEAFF. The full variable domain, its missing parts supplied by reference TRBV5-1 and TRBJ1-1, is KAGVTQTPRYLIKTRGQQVTLSCSPISGHRSVSWYQQTPGQGLQFLFEYFSETQRNKGNFPGRFSGRQFSNSRSEMNVSTLELGDSALYLCASSIGQDYTEAFFGQGTRLTVV.

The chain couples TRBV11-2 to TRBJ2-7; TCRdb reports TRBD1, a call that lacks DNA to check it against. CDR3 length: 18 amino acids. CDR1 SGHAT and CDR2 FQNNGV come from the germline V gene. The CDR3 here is CASSFEIRPGRYPYEQYF.